Presented here are 10 T cell receptor beta chains from one specimen sequenced in a study of T-cell reconstitution after alpha-beta-depleted transplantation in children. Unique molecular identifiers were incorporated when the TCRbeta library was constructed. Via MiXCR, TCRdb re-called the PCR reads, giving one row per CDR3 protein. The repertoire includes roughly 100,000 distinct CDR3 sequences, roughly 8.8% of them detected once, and under 8% sits in the top ten. This specimen was PBMCs from the stem cell graft donor, taken from the stem cell graft. The receptor source for this set is a human donor who donated a stem cell graft to a child with congenital amegakaryocytic thrombocytopenia.

Concerning this clonotype itself: This may be a read error: a much more frequent sequence differs by one nucleotide. The rearrangement links TRBV3-1 to TRBJ2-3; 9 nucleotides line up with TRBD2. CDR3 length: 15 residues. The germline V gene encodes CDR1 LGHDT and CDR2 YNNKEL (reference sequence). This CDR3 reads CASCQLSGGKTSRYF. In nucleotides, the CDR3 is TGTGCCAGCTGCCAACTTAGCGGGGGAAAAACCTCGCGGTATTTT.

Ten or more counts support this clonotype. V and J are TRBV5-1 and TRBJ1-2, with D possibly being TRBD1 (6 bases). V gave up 5 bases and J gave up 5 bases, with 16 bases separating them. The CDR3 consists of 14 residues. Germline assignment: CDR1 SGHRS and CDR2 YFSETQ. The CDR3, as DNA: TGCGCCAGCAGGCCCGGGGGGCGCGTGTATGGCTACACCTTC. It specifies CASRPGGRVYGYTF. Full variable domain (outside the CDR3, taken from reference TRBV5-1 and TRBJ1-2): KAGVTQTPRYLIKTRGQQVTLSCSPISGHRSVSWYQQTPGQGLQFLFEYFSETQRNKGNFPGRFSGRQFSNSRSEMNVSTLELGDSALYLCASRPGGRVYGYTFGSGTRLTVV.

This clonotype was recorded at least ten times. V and J are TRBV9 and TRBJ2-2, with D unclear. The V gene's germline CDR1 is SGDLS and CDR2 YYNGEE. The ends were cut back, 6 bases at V and 7 bases at J, with 13 bases in the middle. The CDR3 totals 13 residues. CDR3 sequence: CASTPWLGGELFF. The CDR3 bases are TGTGCCAGCACCCCGTGGTTGGGCGGGGAGCTGTTTTTT.

This clonotype was found a few times. V usage is TRBV5-1 and J usage is TRBJ2-5; 12 nucleotides line up with TRBD2. The germline gives CDR1 SGHRS, CDR2 YFSETQ. The CDR3 sequence is 16 residues long. J lost 5 bases, V lost 4 bases, and 9 bases had no gene match. Here the CDR3 DNA reads TGCGCCAGCAGCCCCGATGCAGGGACTAGCGGGGAGACCCAGTACTTC. Protein sequence: CASSPDAGTSGETQYF.

This clonotype was seen ten or more times. The chain has TRBV7-2 and TRBJ1-1; D gene ambiguous. Looked up from germline, CDR1 is SGHTA and CDR2 is FQGNSA. CDR3 length: 15 residues. V gave up 4 bases and J gave up 7 bases, with 19 bases separating them. This CDR3 is CASSSQGGQMGEAFF. In DNA form, the CDR3 reads TGTGCCAGCAGCTCCCAAGGTGGGCAGATGGGTGAAGCTTTCTTT.

The sample holds a few counts of this clonotype. The chain recombines TRBV14 with TRBJ1-2; a weak D match, TRBD1 (5 bases). Per germline, CDR1 SGHDN and CDR2 FVKESK. The CDR3 runs to 15 residues. V gave up 0 bases and J gave up 0 bases, with 8 bases separating them. The CDR3 sequence is CASSQEQGTNYGYTF. The CDR3 coding sequence is TGTGCCAGCAGCCAAGAGCAGGGAACTAACTATGGCTACACCTTC. Complete variable domain (other parts from reference TRBV14 and TRBJ1-2): EAGVTQFPSHSVIEKGQTVTLRCDPISGHDNLYWYRRVMGKEIKFLLHFVKESKQDESGMPNNRFLAERTGGTYSTLKVQPAELEDSGVYFCASSQEQGTNYGYTFGSGTRLTVV.

Turning to this clonotype: A read error may be the cause here, since a much bigger clone is one base away. The CDR3 spells CASTLGGARNNEQFF. The CDR3, as DNA: TGCGCCAGCACCTTGGGTGGGGCCCGCAACAATGAGCAGTTCTTC. This chain links TRBV5-1 with TRBJ2-1; D is possibly TRBD1 (5 bases). Per the germline V gene, CDR1 is SGHRS and CDR2 is YFSETQ. The CDR3 is made up of 15 amino acids.

This clonotype was detected many times. This sequence joins TRBV7-2 and TRBJ2-1; 10 bases map to TRBD2. The length of the CDR3 is 15 residues. Losses at the gene ends were 5 bases for V and 6 bases for J; bases not matched to a gene: 7. Germline CDR1 is SGHTA and CDR2 is FQGNSA. CDR3 sequence reads: CASSKSSGSFNEQFF. The CDR3, as DNA: TGTGCCAGCAGCAAATCTAGCGGGAGTTTCAATGAGCAGTTCTTC.

This clonotype has ten or more counts. J is TRBJ2-5 and V is TRBV9; weak D call: TRBD2 (5 bases). Germline V gene lookup returns CDR1 SGDLS and CDR2 YYNGEE. V lost 4 bases, J lost 5 bases, and 15 bases lay in between. The CDR3 runs 14 residues. CDR3 coding DNA: TGTGCCAGCAGCCTTAGCGTTCACCCGGAGACCCAGTACTTC. Protein: CASSLSVHPETQYF.

This clonotype was recorded at least ten times. V gene TRBV20-1 combines with J gene TRBJ1-2; the match to TRBD1 covers 8 bases. Germline V gives CDR1 DFQATT, CDR2 SNEGSKA (reference sequence). V lost 5 bases to trimming and J lost 4 bases; unmatched junction nucleotides: 6. CDR3 length: 13 amino acids. The CDR3 here is CSALTGESYGYTF. The CDR3 DNA follows: TGCAGTGCTTTGACAGGGGAGAGCTATGGCTACACCTTC.